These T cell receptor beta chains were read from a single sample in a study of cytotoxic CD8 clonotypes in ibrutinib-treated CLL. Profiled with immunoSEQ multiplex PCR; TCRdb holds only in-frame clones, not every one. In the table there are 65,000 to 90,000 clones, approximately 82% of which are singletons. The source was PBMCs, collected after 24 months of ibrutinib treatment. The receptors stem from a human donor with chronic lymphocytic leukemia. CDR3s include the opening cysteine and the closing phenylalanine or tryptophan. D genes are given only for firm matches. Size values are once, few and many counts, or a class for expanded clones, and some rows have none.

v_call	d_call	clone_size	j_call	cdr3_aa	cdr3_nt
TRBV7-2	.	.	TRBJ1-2	CASSLGPTEANYGYTF	TGTGCCAGCAGCCTGGGACCGACAGAAGCTAACTATGGCTACACCTTC
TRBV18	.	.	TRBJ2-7	CASSPPLGHGDNAYEQYF	TGTGCCAGCTCACCACCACTAGGCCACGGGGACAATGCCTACGAGCAGTACTTC
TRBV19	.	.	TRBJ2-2	CASSTRADTGELFF	TGTGCCAGTAGTACCCGGGCCGACACCGGGGAGCTGTTTTTT
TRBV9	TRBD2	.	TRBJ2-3	CASSGPGLAPDTQYF	TGTGCCAGCAGCGGACCCGGACTAGCACCGGATACGCAGTATTTT
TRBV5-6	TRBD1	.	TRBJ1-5	CASSHGSTGGYNQPQHF	TGTGCCAGCAGCCACGGTTCGACAGGGGGATACAACCAGCCCCAGCATTTT
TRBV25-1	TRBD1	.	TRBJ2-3	CASVRDRGLGTDTQYF	TGTGCCAGCGTCCGGGACAGGGGGCTGGGCACAGATACGCAGTATTTT
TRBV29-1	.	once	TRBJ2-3	CSVDEDVGVLDTQYF	TGCAGCGTTGATGAGGATGTTGGGGTTCTAGATACGCAGTATTTT
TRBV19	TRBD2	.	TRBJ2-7	CASSLAGGDEQYF	TGTGCCAGTAGCTTAGCGGGAGGGGACGAGCAGTACTTC
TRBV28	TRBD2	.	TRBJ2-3	CASRGTSGASTDTQYF	TGTGCCAGCAGAGGGACTAGCGGAGCTAGCACAGATACGCAGTATTTT
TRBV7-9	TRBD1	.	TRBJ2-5	CASSSGQANQETQYF	TGTGCCAGCAGCTCTGGACAGGCGAACCAAGAGACCCAGTACTTC
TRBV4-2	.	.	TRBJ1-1	CASSLPRDTEAFF	TGTGCCAGCAGCTTGCCCAGGGACACTGAAGCTTTCTTT
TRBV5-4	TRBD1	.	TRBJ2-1	CASSSDREQFF	TGTGCCAGCAGCTCAGACAGGGAACAGTTCTTC
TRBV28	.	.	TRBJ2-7	CASSFVSGTASYEQYF	TGTGCCAGCAGTTTCGTGTCAGGGACGGCCTCCTACGAGCAGTACTTC
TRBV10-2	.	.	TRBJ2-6	CASSGSSGANVLTF	TGCGCCAGCTCAGGGAGCTCTGGGGCCAACGTCCTGACTTTC
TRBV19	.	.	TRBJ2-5	CASTAGETQYF	TGTGCCAGTACGGCTGGCGAGACCCAGTACTTC
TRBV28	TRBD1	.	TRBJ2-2	CASTPTDRDTGELFF	TGTGCCAGCACTCCAACCGACAGGGACACCGGGGAGCTGTTTTTT
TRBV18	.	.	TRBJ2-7	CASSRESGAYEQYF	TGTGCCAGCTCGCGGGAATCAGGGGCCTACGAGCAGTACTTC
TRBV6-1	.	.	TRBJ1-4	CASRQPNEKLFF	TGTGCCAGCAGACAGCCTAATGAAAAACTGTTTTTT
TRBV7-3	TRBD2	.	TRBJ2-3	CASSYSGLAGNTDTQYF	TGTGCCAGCAGTTACTCCGGACTAGCGGGAAACACAGATACGCAGTATTTT
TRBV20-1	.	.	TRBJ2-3	CSALTDTQYF	TGCAGTGCTCTCACAGATACGCAGTATTTT
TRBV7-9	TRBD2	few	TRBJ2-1	CASSSRLAVYNEQFF	TGTGCCAGCAGCTCCCGGCTAGCGGTGTACAATGAGCAGTTCTTC
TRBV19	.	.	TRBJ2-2	CASSTGPGELFF	TGTGCCAGTAGCACGGGGCCCGGGGAGCTGTTTTTT
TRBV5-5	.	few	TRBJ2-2	CASSLLGAGELFF	TGTGCCAGCAGCTTGTTGGGTGCCGGGGAGCTGTTTTTT
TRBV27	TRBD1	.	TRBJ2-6	CASRRQGPGANVLTF	TGTGCCAGCAGGAGACAGGGGCCCGGGGCCAACGTCCTGACTTTC
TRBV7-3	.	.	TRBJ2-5	CASSFFSSSETQYF	TGTGCCAGCAGCTTTTTTTCTTCGAGCGAGACCCAGTACTTC
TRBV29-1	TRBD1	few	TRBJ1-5	CSVQGASGGPQHF	TGCAGCGTGCAGGGGGCGTCAGGGGGGCCCCAGCATTTT
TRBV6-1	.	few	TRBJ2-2	CASSASFGELFF	TGTGCCAGCAGTGCCTCATTCGGGGAGCTGTTTTTT
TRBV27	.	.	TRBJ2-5	CASSPRKETQYF	TGTGCCAGCAGTCCCAGGAAGGAGACCCAGTACTTC
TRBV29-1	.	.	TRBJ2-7	CSVGDGVSYEQYF	TGCAGCGTTGGGGACGGGGTCTCCTACGAGCAGTACTTC
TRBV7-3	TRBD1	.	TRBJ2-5	CASSLGGQGAETQYF	TGTGCCAGCAGCTTAGGGGGACAGGGGGCAGAGACCCAGTACTTC
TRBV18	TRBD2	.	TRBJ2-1	CASSQGLAGSNEQFF	TGTGCCAGCTCACAGGGACTAGCGGGATCCAATGAGCAGTTCTTC
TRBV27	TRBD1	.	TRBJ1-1	CASRFQGAITEAFF	TGTGCCAGCAGATTTCAGGGGGCGATCACTGAAGCTTTCTTT
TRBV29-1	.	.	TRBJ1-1	CSVAFTNTEAFF	TGCAGCGTTGCATTTACGAACACTGAAGCTTTCTTT
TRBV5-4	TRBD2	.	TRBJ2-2	CASRIAGTNTGELFF	TGTGCCAGCAGGATAGCGGGAACGAACACCGGGGAGCTGTTTTTT
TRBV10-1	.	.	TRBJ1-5	CASSARAQNNQPQHF	TGCGCCAGCAGTGCCAGGGCGCAAAACAATCAGCCCCAGCATTTT
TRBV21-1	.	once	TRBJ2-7	CASGGDSEQYF	TGTGCCAGCGGAGGGGACAGCGAGCAGTACTTC
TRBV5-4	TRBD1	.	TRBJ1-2	CASRPPGTGNYGYTF	TGTGCCAGCAGACCTCCGGGGACAGGAAACTATGGCTACACCTTC
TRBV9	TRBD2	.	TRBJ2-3	CASSVVAGGWADTQYF	TGTGCCAGCAGCGTAGTAGCGGGAGGTTGGGCAGATACGCAGTATTTT
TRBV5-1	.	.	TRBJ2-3	CASSLWGTDTQYF	TGCGCCAGCAGCTTGTGGGGGACAGATACGCAGTATTTT
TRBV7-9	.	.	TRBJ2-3	CASSLVVGSTDTQYF	TGTGCCAGCAGCTTAGTGGTAGGAAGCACAGATACGCAGTATTTT
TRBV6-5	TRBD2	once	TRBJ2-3	CASRPGGPIDTQYF	TGTGCCAGCAGGCCGGGAGGGCCCATCGATACGCAGTATTTT
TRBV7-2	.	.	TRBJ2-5	CASSRGVQETQYF	TGTGCCAGCAGCCGGGGAGTTCAAGAGACCCAGTACTTC
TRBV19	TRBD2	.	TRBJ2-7	CASSPGLAVEQYF	TGTGCCAGTAGTCCTGGACTAGCGGTCGAGCAGTACTTC
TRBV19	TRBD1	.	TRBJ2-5	CASSLGGRETQYF	TGTGCCAGTAGCCTAGGGGGCAGAGAGACCCAGTACTTC